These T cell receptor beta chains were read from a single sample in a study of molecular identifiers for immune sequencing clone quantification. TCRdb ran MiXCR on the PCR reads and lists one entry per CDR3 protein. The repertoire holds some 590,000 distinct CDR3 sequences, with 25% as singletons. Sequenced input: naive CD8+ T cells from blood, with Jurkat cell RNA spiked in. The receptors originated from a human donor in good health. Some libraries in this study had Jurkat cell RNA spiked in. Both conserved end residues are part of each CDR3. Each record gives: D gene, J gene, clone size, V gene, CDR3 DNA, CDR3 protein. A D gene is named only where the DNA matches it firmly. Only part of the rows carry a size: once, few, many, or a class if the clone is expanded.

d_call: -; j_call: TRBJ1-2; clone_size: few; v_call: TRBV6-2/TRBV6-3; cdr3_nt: TGTGCCAGCAATGTAATCGAGTCAGCTAACTATGGCTACACCTTC; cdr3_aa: CASNVIESANYGYTF
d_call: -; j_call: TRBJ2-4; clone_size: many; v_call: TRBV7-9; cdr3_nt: TGTGCCAGCAGCTCCGGGACAAGCCGTAACATTCAGTACTTC; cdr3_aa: CASSSGTSRNIQYF
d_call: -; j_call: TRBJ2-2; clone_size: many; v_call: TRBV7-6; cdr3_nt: TGTGCCAGCAGTCCCGGGACTGGAGGGACCGGGGAGCTGTTTTTT; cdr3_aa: CASSPGTGGTGELFF
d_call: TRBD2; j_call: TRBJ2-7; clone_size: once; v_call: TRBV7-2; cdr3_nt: TGTGCCCGCCGCCCCGGGAGGACCTACGAGCAGTACTTC; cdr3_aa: CARRPGRTYEQYF
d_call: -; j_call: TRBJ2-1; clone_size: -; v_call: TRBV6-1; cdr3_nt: TGTGCCAGCAGTGATTATGGGGGGAATGAGCAGTTCTTC; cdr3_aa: CASSDYGGNEQFF
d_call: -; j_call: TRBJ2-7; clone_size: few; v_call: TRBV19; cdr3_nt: TGTGCCAGTAGTATCGGGCAGGAGTACGAGCAGTACTTC; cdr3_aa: CASSIGQEYEQYF
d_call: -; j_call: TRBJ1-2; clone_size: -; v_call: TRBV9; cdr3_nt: TGTGCCAGCAGCGTAGGTCCCCCAGGGGCCAACTATGGCTACACCTTC; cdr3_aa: CASSVGPPGANYGYTF
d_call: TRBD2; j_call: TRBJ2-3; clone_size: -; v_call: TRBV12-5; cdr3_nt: TGTGCTAGTGGTTTGGTAGCGGGGGGCTATATCGTCACAGATACGCAGTATTTT; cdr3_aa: CASGLVAGGYIVTDTQYF
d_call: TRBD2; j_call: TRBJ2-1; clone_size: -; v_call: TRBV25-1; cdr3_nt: TGTGCCAGCAGTGACCCAGCGGGGGGTTACAATGAGCAGTTCTTC; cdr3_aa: CASSDPAGGYNEQFF
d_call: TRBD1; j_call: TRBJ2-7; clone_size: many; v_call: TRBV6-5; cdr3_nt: TGTGCCAGCAAGAAACAGGGGACAGGGTACGAGCAGTACTTC; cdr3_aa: CASKKQGTGYEQYF
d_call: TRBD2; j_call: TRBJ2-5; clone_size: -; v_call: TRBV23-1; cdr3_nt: TGCACCAGCAGTCAATCGGGGCGGGGGTCAACCCAAGAGACCCAGTACTTC; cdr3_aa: CTSSQSGRGSTQETQYF
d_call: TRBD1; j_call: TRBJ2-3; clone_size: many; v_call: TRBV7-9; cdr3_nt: TGTGCCAGCAGCACCCGGGACAGTTTCACAGATACGCAGTATTTT; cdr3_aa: CASSTRDSFTDTQYF
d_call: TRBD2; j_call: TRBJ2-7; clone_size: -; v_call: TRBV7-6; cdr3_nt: TGTGCCAGCAGCTTAGCTTCTAGCGGGACGCTCTACGAGCAGTACTTC; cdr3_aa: CASSLASSGTLYEQYF
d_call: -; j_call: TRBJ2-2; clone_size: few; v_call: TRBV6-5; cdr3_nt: TGTGCCAGCAGGCCCCCAGCCGTGGCCGGGGAGCTGTTTTTT; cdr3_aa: CASRPPAVAGELFF